Ten or more counts support the clone carrying this T cell receptor beta chain. No antigen is known for it. Cells sorted as Tregs were CD4+, CD25+ and CD127-/low. General study results and limits: Tumor-infiltrating Treg TCR alpha and beta sequences overlapped most with tumor naive CD4+ T cells, then blood naive. Tumor memory CD4+ T cell TCR gene usage was found to cluster with blood and lymph node memory CD4+ cells and with lymph node naive CD4+ cells.

TCRdb reprocessed the multiplex PCR reads with MiXCR, giving one entry per CDR3 protein. This sample yields some 390 distinct CDR3 sequences, of which 31% are seen a single time; 30% to 40% belongs to the top ten. Material: tumor-infiltrating Tregs sorted from the breast tumor. This clonotype was sampled from a female donor with breast cancer.

For the CDR3, the DNA is TGTGCCAGCAGTTTTCGGCGGCCTCGTAACTATGGCTACACCTTC. Protein product: CASSFRRPRNYGYTF. The chain combines TRBV12-3 or TRBV12-4 with TRBJ1-2; D gene ambiguous. The CDR3 runs to 15 residues. V lost 3 bases to trimming and J lost 1 base, with 12 bases between them.